These 13 T cell receptor beta chains were sequenced from one sample in a study of shared clonotypes between healthy human individuals (dated by TCRdb to 2018 to 2021). Libraries came from the immunoSEQ multiplex PCR assay. TCRdb carries this immuneACCESS record with in-frame sequences only. Its versions omit some clonotypes, under half of them owing to an unresolved V gene in the studies checked, with the rest unexplained. The sample includes about 1 million clones, with under 80% observed a single time. The ten biggest clones cover about 1.5% of the sample. Sequenced input: memory CD4+ T cells sorted from blood. The sample's cell subset or site label, in plain terms: CD45RA-negative fraction. These receptors all come from a man between 18 and 29 years old in good health.

The chain recombines TRBV10-3 with TRBJ2-5; the D is unclear. V dropped 2 bases and J dropped 5 bases, with 6 bases sitting between them. CDR1 is ENHRY and CDR2 is SYGVKD in the germline V gene. This CDR3 region has 12 residues. The CDR3 loop is CAISEGWETQYF. DNA of the CDR3: TGTGCCATCAGTGAGGGGTGGGAGACCCAGTACTTC.

The genes are TRBV7-9 and TRBJ2-5, with 11 bases that match TRBD1. V was clipped by 5 bases and J by 4 bases; unmatched bases: 6. Germline CDR1 is SEHNR and CDR2 is FQNEAQ (reference sequence). The CDR3 runs to 15 residues. CDR3 sequence reads: CASSQGQGGGETQYF. The CDR3 nucleotides are TGTGCCAGCAGCCAGGGACAGGGGGGAGGAGAGACCCAGTACTTC.

The genes are TRBV11-2 and TRBJ2-5, with 10 bases matching TRBD2. V lost 1 base, J lost 2 bases, and 13 bases stayed unmatched. CDR3 length equals 19 residues. Germline V gene lookup returns CDR1 SGHAT and CDR2 FQNNGV. This CDR3 reads CASSLALGASGSRQETQYF. In DNA form, the CDR3 reads TGTGCCAGCAGCTTAGCACTCGGCGCTAGCGGGAGTCGGCAAGAGACCCAGTACTTC.

This chain uses TRBV18 with TRBJ2-7, with D perhaps given as TRBD1 or TRBD2 (6 bases each). The CDR3 spans 15 residues. Germline values: CDR1 KGHSH, CDR2 LQKENI. The germline V and J ends were trimmed by 1 base and 2 bases, with 12 bases remaining between them. For the CDR3, the DNA is TGTGCCAGCTCACCACAGGGGGGTGCCGCCTACGAGCAGTACTTC. This gives the protein CASSPQGGAAYEQYF.

The rearrangement uses TRBV2 and TRBJ2-4, with 9 bases aligning to TRBD2. Germline values: CDR1 SNHLY, CDR2 FYNNEI. Unmatched junction bases numbered 9, after V lost 8 bases and J lost 7 bases. The CDR3 length is 14 residues. The CDR3 bases are TGTGCCAGCGGCGGGAGGGGGATACGTAACATTCAGTACTTC. Protein: CASGGRGIRNIQYF.

This clone was recorded at least ten times. The chain combines TRBV27 with TRBJ2-3, with D possibly TRBD2 on 5 matching bases. CDR1 MNHEY and CDR2 SMNVEV come from the germline V gene (reference sequence). Trimming cost V 5 bases and J 8 bases, with 20 bases left between them. The CDR3 contains 15 residues. The CDR3 loop reads CASSPGGRVMSTQYF. The CDR3 DNA is TGTGCCAGCAGTCCAGGAGGCCGGGTAATGAGTACGCAGTATTTT.

V and J are TRBV28 and TRBJ2-3, with D possibly TRBD2 on 6 matching bases. V lost 7 bases and J lost 1, with 15 bases in between. There are 15 residues in the CDR3. CDR1 and CDR2 from the germline V gene are MDHEN and SYDVKM. The CDR3 loop reads CASTPRTGGTDTQYF. DNA of the CDR3: TGTGCCAGCACTCCCAGGACGGGAGGCACAGATACGCAGTATTTT.

As for this clone: Other DNA sequences in this sample translate to the same CDR3. The V and J genes are TRBV27 and TRBJ1-5, with D unresolved. Germline V CDR1 and CDR2: MNHEY, SMNVEV (reference sequence). This CDR3 is 12 amino acids long. The germline V and J ends were trimmed by 4 bases and 4 bases, with 5 bases remaining between them. The DNA of the CDR3 is TGTGCCAGCAGTTCCAATAATCAGCCCCAGCATTTT. It codes for CASSSNNQPQHF.

This sequence joins TRBV6-1 and TRBJ1-2; D is undetermined. Trimming pared 2 bases from V and 1 base from J, leaving 17 bases between. The CDR3 has 17 residues. Germline V gene sequence: CDR1 MNHNS, CDR2 SASEGT. The CDR3 coding sequence is TGTGCCAGCAGTGAAATGGGTGACGCCTCCCTTAACTATGGCTACACCTTC. Translating it yields CASSEMGDASLNYGYTF.

The rearrangement links TRBV6-5 to TRBJ1-6; D not certain. This CDR3 has 13 residues. Between the trimmed V and J ends, which lost 6 bases and 8 bases, there was a span of 11 bases. The germline V gene encodes CDR1 MNHEY and CDR2 SVGAGI. CDR3 nucleotides: TGTGCCAGCAGCATAAAGAGGGATTCACCCCTCCACTTT. It is translated as CASSIKRDSPLHF.

This clone was seen ten or more times. At the DNA level, this CDR3 is encoded by other sequences in the same sample as well. The V and J genes are TRBV19 and TRBJ1-1, with unresolved D. Germline CDR1 and CDR2: LNHDA and SQIVND (reference sequence). CDR3 length: 13 residues. Between the trimmed V and J ends, which lost 6 bases and 2 bases, there was a span of 10 bases. CDR3: CASSPTVNTEAFF. For the CDR3, the DNA is TGTGCCAGTAGCCCGACGGTAAACACTGAAGCTTTCTTT.

The chain employs TRBV7-9 and TRBJ1-1; D is unresolved. The CDR3 runs to 15 residues. Germline V gene data show CDR1 as SEHNR and CDR2 as FQNEAQ (reference sequence). Trimming took 3 bases from V and 0 from J, leaving 11 bases between them. CDR3 amino acids: CASSLEGTMNTEAFF. The DNA for the CDR3 is TGTGCCAGCAGCTTGGAGGGAACGATGAACACTGAAGCTTTCTTT.

The V gene is TRBV7-2, the J gene TRBJ1-2, with TRBD1 identical over 7 bases. The V gene end was trimmed by 5 bases and the J gene end by 7 bases; junction bases not matched to a gene: 10. Germline CDR1 reads SGHTA; CDR2 reads FQGNSA. This CDR3 contains 14 residues. In nucleotides, the CDR3 is TGTGCCAGCAGCCTCGACAGGGTGTCTTCTGGCTACACCTTC. Its translation: CASSLDRVSSGYTF.